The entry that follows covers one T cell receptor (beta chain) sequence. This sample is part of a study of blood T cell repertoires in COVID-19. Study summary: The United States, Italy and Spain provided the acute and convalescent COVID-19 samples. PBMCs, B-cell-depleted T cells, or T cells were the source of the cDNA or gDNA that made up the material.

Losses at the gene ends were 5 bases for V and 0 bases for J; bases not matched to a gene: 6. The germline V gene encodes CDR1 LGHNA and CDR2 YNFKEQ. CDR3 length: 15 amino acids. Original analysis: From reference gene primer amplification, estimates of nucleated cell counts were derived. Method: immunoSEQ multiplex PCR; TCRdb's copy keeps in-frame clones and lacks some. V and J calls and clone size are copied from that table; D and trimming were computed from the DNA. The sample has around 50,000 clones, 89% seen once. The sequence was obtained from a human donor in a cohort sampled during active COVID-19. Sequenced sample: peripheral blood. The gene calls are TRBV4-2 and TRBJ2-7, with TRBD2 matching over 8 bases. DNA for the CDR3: TGTGCCAGCAGCGATGTAGCGGGATCCTCCTACGAGCAGTACTTC. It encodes CASSDVAGSSYEQYF.